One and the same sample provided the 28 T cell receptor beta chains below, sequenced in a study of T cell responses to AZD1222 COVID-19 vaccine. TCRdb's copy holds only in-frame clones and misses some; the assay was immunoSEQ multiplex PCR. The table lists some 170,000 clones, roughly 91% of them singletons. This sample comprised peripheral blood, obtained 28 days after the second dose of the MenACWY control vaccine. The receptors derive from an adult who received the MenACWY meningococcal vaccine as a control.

This CDR3 is CASSVGLAGGRTDTQYF. The CDR3 nucleotides read TGTGCCAGCAGCGTGGGTCTAGCGGGGGGGCGTACAGATACGCAGTATTTT. The chain employs TRBV9 and TRBJ2-3; 12 nucleotides align to TRBD2. The V gene end was trimmed by 2 bases and the J gene end by 3 bases; junction bases not matched to a gene: 7. The CDR3 is 17 amino acids. CDR1 and CDR2 from the germline V gene are SGDLS and YYNGEE.

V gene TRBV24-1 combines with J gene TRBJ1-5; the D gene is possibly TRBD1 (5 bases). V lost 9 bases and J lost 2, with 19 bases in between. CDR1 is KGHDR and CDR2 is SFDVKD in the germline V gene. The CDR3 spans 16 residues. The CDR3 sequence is CATPEGQTYGNQPQHF. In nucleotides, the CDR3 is TGTGCCACCCCAGAGGGGCAGACCTACGGCAATCAGCCCCAGCATTTT.

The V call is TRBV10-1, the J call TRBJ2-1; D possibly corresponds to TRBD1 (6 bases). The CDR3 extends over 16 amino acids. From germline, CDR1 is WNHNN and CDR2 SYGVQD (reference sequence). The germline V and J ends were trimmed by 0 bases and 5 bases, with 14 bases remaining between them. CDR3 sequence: CASSESRGFGHNEQFF. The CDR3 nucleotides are TGCGCCAGCAGTGAGTCGAGGGGGTTCGGCCACAATGAGCAGTTCTTC.

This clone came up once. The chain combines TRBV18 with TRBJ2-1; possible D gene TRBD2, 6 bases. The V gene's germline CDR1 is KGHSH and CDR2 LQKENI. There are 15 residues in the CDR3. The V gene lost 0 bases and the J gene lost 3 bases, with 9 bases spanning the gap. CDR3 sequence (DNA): TGTGCCAGCTCACCACCCGGGGGACTCTACAATGAGCAGTTCTTC. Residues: CASSPPGGLYNEQFF.

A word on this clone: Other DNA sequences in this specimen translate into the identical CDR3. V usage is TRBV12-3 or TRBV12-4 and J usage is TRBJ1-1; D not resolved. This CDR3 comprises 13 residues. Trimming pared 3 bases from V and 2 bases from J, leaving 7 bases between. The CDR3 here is CASSFSRNTEAFF. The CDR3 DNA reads TGTGCCAGCAGTTTTAGTAGAAACACTGAAGCTTTCTTT.

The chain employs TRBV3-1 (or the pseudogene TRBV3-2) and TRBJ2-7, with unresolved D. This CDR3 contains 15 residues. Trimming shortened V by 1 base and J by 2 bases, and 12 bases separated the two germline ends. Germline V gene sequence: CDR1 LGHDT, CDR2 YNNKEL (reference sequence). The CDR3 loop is CASSQATFGTYEQYF. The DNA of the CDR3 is TGTGCCAGCAGCCAAGCCACCTTCGGAACCTACGAGCAGTACTTC.

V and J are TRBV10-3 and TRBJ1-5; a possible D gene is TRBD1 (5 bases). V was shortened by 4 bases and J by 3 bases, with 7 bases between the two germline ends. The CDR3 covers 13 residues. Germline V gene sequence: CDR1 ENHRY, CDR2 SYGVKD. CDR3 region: CAISGGPNQPQHF. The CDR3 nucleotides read TGTGCCATCAGTGGGGGACCCAATCAGCCCCAGCATTTT.

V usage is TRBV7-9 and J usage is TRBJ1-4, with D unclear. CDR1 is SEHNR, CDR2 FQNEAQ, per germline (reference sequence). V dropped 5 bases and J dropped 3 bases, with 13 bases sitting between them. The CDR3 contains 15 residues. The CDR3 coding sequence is TGTGCCAGCAGCACACCACTAAGGGCTAATGAAAAACTGTTTTTT. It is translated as CASSTPLRANEKLFF.

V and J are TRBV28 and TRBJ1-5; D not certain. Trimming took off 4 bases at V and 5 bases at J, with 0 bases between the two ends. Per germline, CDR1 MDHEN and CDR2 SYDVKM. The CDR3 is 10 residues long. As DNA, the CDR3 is TGTGCCAGCAGTTATCAGCCCCAGCATTTT. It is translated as CASSYQPQHF.

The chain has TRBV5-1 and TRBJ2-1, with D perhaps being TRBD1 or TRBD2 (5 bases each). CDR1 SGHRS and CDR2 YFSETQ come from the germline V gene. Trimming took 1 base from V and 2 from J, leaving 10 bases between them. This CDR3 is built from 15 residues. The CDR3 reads CASSLYGDPYNEQFF. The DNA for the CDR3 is TGCGCCAGCAGCTTGTACGGGGACCCCTACAATGAGCAGTTCTTC.

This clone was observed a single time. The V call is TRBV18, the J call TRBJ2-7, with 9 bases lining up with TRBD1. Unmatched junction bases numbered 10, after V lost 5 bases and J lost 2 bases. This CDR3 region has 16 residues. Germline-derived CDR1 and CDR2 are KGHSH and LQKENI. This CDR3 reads CASSSTFRTGAYEQYF. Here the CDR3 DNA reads TGTGCCAGCTCATCGACTTTTAGGACAGGGGCCTACGAGCAGTACTTC.

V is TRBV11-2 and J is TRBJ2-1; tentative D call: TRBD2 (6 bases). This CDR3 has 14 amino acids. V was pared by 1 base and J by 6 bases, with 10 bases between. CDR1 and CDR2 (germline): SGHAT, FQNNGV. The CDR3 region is CASSLGRLGNEQFF. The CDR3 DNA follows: TGTGCCAGCAGCTTAGGGCGACTAGGCAATGAGCAGTTCTTC.

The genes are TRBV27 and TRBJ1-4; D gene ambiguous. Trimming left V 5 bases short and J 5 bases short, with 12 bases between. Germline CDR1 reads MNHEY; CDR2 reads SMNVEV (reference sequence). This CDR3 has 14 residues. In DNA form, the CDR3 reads TGTGCCAGCAGTAGATATGCCCAAAATGAAAAACTGTTTTTT. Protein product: CASSRYAQNEKLFF.

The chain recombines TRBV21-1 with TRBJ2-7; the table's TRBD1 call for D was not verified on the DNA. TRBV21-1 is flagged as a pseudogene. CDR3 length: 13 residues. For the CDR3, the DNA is TGTGCCAGGCCAAGAGACAGCCCCTACGAGCAGTACTTC. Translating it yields CARPRDSPYEQYF.

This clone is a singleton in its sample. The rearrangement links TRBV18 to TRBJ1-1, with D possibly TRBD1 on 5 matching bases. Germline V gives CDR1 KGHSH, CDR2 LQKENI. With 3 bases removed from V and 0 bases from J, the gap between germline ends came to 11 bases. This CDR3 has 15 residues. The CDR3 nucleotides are TGTGCCAGCTCACCTCGGGACGGGTTGAACACTGAAGCTTTCTTT. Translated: CASSPRDGLNTEAFF.

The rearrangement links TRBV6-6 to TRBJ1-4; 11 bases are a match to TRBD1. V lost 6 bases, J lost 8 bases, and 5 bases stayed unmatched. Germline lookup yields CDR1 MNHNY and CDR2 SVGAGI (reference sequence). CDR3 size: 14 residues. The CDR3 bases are TGTGCCAGCAGGGTGGACAGGGGGCTAGAAAAACTGTTTTTT. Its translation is CASRVDRGLEKLFF.

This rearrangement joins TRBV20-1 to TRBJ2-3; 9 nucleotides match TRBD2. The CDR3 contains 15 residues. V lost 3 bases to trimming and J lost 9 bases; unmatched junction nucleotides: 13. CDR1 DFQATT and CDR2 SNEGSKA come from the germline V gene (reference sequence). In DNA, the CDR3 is TGCAGTGCTAGTAGACTAGCGGCGGGGGGGAGCACGCAGTATTTT. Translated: CSASRLAAGGSTQYF.

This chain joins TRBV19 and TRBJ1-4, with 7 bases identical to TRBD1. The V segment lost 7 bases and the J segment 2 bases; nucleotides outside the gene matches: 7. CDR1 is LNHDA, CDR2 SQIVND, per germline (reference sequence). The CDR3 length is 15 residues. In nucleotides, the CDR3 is TGTGCCAGTATTAGAGCGACAGGGACTAATGAAAAACTGTTTTTT. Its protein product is CASIRATGTNEKLFF.

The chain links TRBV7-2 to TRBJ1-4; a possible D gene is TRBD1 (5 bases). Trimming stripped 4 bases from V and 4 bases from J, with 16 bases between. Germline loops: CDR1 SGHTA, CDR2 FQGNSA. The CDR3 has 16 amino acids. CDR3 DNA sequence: TGTGCCAGCAGCTCAGGCAGACAGCGCTTTAATGAAAAACTGTTTTTT. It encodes CASSSGRQRFNEKLFF. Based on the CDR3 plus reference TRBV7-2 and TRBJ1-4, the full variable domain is GAGVSQSPSNKVTEKGKDVELRCDPISGHTALYWYRQSLGQGLEFLIYFQGNSAPDKSGLPSDRFSAERTGGSVSTLTIQRTQQEDSAVYLCASSSGRQRFNEKLFFGSGTQLSVL.

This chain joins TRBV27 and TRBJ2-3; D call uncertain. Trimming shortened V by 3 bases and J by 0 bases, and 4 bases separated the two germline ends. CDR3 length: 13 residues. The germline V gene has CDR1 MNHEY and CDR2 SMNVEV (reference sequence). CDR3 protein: CASSLISTDTQYF. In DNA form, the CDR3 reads TGTGCCAGCAGTTTGATTAGCACAGATACGCAGTATTTT.

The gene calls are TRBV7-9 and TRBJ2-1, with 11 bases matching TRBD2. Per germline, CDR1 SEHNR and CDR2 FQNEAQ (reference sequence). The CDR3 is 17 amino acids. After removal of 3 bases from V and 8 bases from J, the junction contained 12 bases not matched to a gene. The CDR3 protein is CASSFFRRSGGADEQFF. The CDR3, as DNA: TGTGCCAGCAGCTTTTTCCGGCGTAGCGGGGGGGCGGATGAGCAGTTCTTC.

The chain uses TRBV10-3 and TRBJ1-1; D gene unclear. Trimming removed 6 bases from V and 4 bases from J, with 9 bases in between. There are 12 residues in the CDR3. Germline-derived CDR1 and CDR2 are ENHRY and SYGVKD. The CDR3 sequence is CAIRESGTEAFF. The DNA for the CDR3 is TGTGCCATCAGGGAATCGGGCACTGAAGCTTTCTTT.

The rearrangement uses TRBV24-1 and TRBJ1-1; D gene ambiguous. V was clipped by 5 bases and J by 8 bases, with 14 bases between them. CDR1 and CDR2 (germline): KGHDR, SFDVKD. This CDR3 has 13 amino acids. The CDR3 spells CATSGGRPPEAFF. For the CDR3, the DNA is TGTGCCACCAGTGGGGGTAGGCCGCCAGAAGCTTTCTTT.

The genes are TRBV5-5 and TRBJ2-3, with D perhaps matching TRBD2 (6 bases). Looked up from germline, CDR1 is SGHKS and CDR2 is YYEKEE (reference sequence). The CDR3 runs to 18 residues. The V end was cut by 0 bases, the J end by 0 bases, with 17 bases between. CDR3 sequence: CASSLVSPGESSTDTQYF. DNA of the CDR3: TGTGCCAGCAGCTTGGTATCTCCGGGGGAATCTAGCACAGATACGCAGTATTTT.

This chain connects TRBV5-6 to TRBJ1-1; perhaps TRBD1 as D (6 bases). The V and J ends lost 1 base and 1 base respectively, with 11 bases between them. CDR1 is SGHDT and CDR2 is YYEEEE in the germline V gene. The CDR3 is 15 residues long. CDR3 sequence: CASSLLGQSNTEAFF. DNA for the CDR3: TGTGCCAGCAGCTTGCTTGGACAGTCGAACACTGAAGCTTTCTTT. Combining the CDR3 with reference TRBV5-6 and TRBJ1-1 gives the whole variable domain DAGVTQSPTHLIKTRGQQVTLRCSPKSGHDTVSWYQQALGQGPQFIFQYYEEEERQRGNFPDRFSGHQFPNYSSELNVNALLLGDSALYLCASSLLGQSNTEAFFGQGTRLTVV.

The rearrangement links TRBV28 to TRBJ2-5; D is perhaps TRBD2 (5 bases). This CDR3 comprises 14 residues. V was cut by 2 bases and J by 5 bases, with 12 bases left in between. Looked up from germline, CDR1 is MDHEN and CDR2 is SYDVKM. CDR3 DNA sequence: TGTGCCAGCAGTTTAGCGATCTCGGGGGAGACCCAGTACTTC. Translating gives CASSLAISGETQYF.

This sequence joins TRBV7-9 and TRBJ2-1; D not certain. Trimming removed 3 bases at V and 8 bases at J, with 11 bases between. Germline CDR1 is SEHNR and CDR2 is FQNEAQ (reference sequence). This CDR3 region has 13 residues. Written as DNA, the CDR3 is TGTGCCAGCAGCTTGGGGTTACTGGATGAGCAGTTCTTC. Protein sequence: CASSLGLLDEQFF.

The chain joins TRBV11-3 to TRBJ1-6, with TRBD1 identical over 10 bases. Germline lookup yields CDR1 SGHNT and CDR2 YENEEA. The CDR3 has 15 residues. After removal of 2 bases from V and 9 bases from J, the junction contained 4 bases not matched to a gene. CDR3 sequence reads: CASSLKGTGASPLHF. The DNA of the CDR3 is TGTGCCAGCAGCTTAAAAGGGACAGGGGCTTCACCCCTCCACTTT.